This T cell receptor (beta chain) was identified during a study of blood T cells in healthy people across ages. Germline CDR1 is MRHNA and CDR2 is SNTAGT. This CDR3 spans 17 amino acids. V trimming: 0 bases; J trimming: 1 base; junction bases outside the gene matches: 7. This clonotype was counted a few times. Through a sample-barcoded 5' primer and a J-beta primer mix, a second PCR was run for roughly 7 to 11 cycles. TCRdb reanalysed the 5' RACE reads using MiXCR and keeps one entry per CDR3 protein. The repertoire includes 980,000 or so distinct CDR3 sequences, around 49% of them detected once, and roughly 13% sits in the top ten.

Sequencing used blood. This chain links TRBV6-4 with TRBJ2-5, with 8 bases identical to TRBD1. This TCR derives from a man between 25 and 39 years old in good health. Here the CDR3 reads CASSDSVDREFQETQYF. DNA for the CDR3: TGTGCCAGCAGTGACTCAGTGGACAGGGAGTTCCAAGAGACCCAGTACTTC.